This entry lists 22 T cell receptor beta chains sequenced from one sample in a study of T cells in Graves' hyperthyroidism and ophthalmopathy. Researchers amplified the TCR beta CDR3 regions from RNA transcripts. TCR CDR3 underwent first-round RT-PCR with the HTBI primer set. TCRdb ran MiXCR on the multiplex PCR reads and lists one entry per CDR3 protein. The data show fewer than 400,000 distinct CDR3 sequences, about an eighth seen once. The specimen was blood. The receptors were sampled from a man between 50 and 59 years old with Graves' ophthalmopathy.

The chain couples TRBV19 to TRBJ1-5; 7 positions agree with TRBD1. The CDR3 loop spans 13 amino acids. Germline V CDR1 and CDR2: LNHDA, SQIVND (reference sequence). With V trimmed by 7 bases and J by 7 bases, 7 bases remained unmatched. The CDR3 protein is CASTDRRDQPQHF. Here the CDR3 DNA reads TGTGCCAGTACGGACAGGCGAGACCAGCCCCAGCATTTT. Based on the CDR3 plus reference TRBV19 and TRBJ1-5, the full variable domain is DGGITQSPKYLFRKEGQNVTLSCEQNLNHDAMYWYRQDPGQGLRLIYYSQIVNDFQKGDIAEGYSVSREKKESFPLTVTSAQKNPTAFYLCASTDRRDQPQHFGDGTRLSIL.

In its sample, this clonotype was seen many times. The V gene is TRBV11-2, the J gene TRBJ2-3, with 12 bases lining up with TRBD2. Germline V lookup: CDR1 SGHAT, CDR2 FQNNGV. This CDR3 has 16 amino acids. J lost 4 bases, V lost 5 bases, and 7 bases had no gene match. The DNA of the CDR3 is TGTGCCAGCAGCCACGGACTAGCGGGAAAAGCAGATACGCAGTATTTT. Translation: CASSHGLAGKADTQYF. Full variable domain (rest looked up from reference TRBV11-2 and TRBJ2-3): EAGVAQSPRYKIIEKRQSVAFWCNPISGHATLYWYQQILGQGPKLLIQFQNNGVVDDSQLPKDRFSAERLKGVDSTLKIQPAKLEDSAVYLCASSHGLAGKADTQYFGPGTRLTVL.

Concerning this clonotype: Its ends do not fully match the called genes, so a read error is possible. The chain links TRBV18 to TRBJ2-3, with D perhaps matching TRBD2 (5 bases). Germline-derived CDR1 and CDR2 are KGHSH and LQKENI. The CDR3 has 13 residues. The DNA for the CDR3 is TGTGCCAGCTCACCTTCTAGCACAGATGCGCAGTATTTT. This codes for CASSPSSTDAQYF.

This chain uses TRBV12-3 or TRBV12-4 with TRBJ1-5; tentatively, D is TRBD1 (5 bases). V was clipped by 1 base and J by 3 bases, with 7 bases between them. This CDR3 region has 14 residues. CDR3 coding DNA: TGTGCCAGCAGTTTAGGGGGCAACAATCAGCCCCAGCATTTT. Translated: CASSLGGNNQPQHF.

This clonotype was detected many times. The V gene is TRBV7-9, the J gene TRBJ2-7, with D perhaps matching TRBD1 or TRBD2 (5 bases each). The germline CDR1 and CDR2 sequences are SEHNR and FQNEAQ (reference sequence). CDR3 length equals 12 residues. Between the trimmed V and J ends, which lost 4 bases and 7 bases, there was a span of 11 bases. The DNA of the CDR3 is TGTGCCAGCAGCTCAGCCGGGGCTGAGCAGTACTTC. Protein sequence: CASSSAGAEQYF. The complete variable domain, with remaining parts taken from reference TRBV7-9 and TRBJ2-7, reads DTGVSQNPRHKITKRGQNVTFRCDPISEHNRLYWYRQTLGQGPEFLTYFQNEAQLEKSRLLSDRFSAERPKGSFSTLEIQRTEQGDSAMYLCASSSAGAEQYFGPGTRLTVT.

The chain carries TRBV4-1 and TRBJ1-3; unclear D gene. Germline CDR1 MGHRA, CDR2 YSYEKL. Trimming shortened V by 0 bases and J by 4 bases, and 7 bases separated the two germline ends. The CDR3 spans 14 residues. The CDR3 loop is CASSQEVQGNTIYF. For the CDR3, the DNA is TGCGCCAGCAGCCAAGAGGTCCAGGGAAACACCATATATTTT.

This clonotype was found a few times. The rearrangement links TRBV20-1 to TRBJ1-3; D is undetermined. The germline V gene has CDR1 DFQATT and CDR2 SNEGSKA (reference sequence). V gave up 6 bases and J gave up 4 bases, with 13 bases separating them. The CDR3 loop spans 13 amino acids. In DNA form, the CDR3 reads TGCAGTGCGAGTCCAGGAGACGGAAACACCATATATTTT. Residues: CSASPGDGNTIYF.

This clonotype was counted many times. The chain is built from TRBV5-1 and TRBJ2-1; D is possibly TRBD2 (6 bases). With 3 bases removed from V and 1 base from J, the gap between germline ends came to 11 bases. This CDR3 comprises 15 residues. The germline V gene encodes CDR1 SGHRS and CDR2 YFSETQ. CDR3 coding DNA: TGCGCCAGCAGCTCTGGGGGGAGTTCCTACAATGAGCAGTTCTTC. Translation gives CASSSGGSSYNEQFF.

The chain uses TRBV6-2 or TRBV6-3 and TRBJ1-6, with 8 bases fitting TRBD1. V gave up 2 bases and J gave up 8 bases; unmatched junction bases: 11. This CDR3 spans 17 amino acids. The germline V gene has CDR1 MNHEY and CDR2 SVGEGT. The CDR3: CASSYPKPGQAYSPLHF. CDR3 bases: TGTGCCAGCAGTTACCCGAAACCGGGACAGGCCTATTCACCCCTCCACTTT.

This clonotype was counted many times. The V gene is TRBV20-1, the J gene TRBJ2-3; D gene uncertain. In germline, CDR1 is DFQATT, CDR2 SNEGSKA (reference sequence). The length of the CDR3 is 12 residues. V shed 3 bases and J shed 0 bases, with 4 bases lying between them. CDR3 loop: CSARFSTDTQYF. CDR3 nucleotide sequence: TGCAGTGCTAGGTTTAGCACAGATACGCAGTATTTT.

This chain uses TRBV18 with TRBJ2-3, with TRBD2 identical over 10 bases. Germline V lookup: CDR1 KGHSH, CDR2 LQKENI. V was clipped by 4 bases and J by 5 bases; unmatched bases: 12. The length of the CDR3 is 17 residues. The CDR3 spells CASSLKSSGSSGDTQYF. The CDR3 DNA is TGTGCCAGCTCACTCAAATCTAGCGGGAGTTCGGGAGATACGCAGTATTTT. Drawing the rest from reference TRBV18 and TRBJ2-3, the complete variable domain is NAGVMQNPRHLVRRRGQEARLRCSPMKGHSHVYWYRQLPEEGLKFMVYLQKENIIDESGMPKERFSAEFPKEGPSILRIQQVVRGDSAAYFCASSLKSSGSSGDTQYFGPGTRLTVL.

This clonotype came up many times. The rearrangement uses TRBV2 and TRBJ1-1, with D hard to call. V lost 1 base, J lost 0 bases, and 3 bases lay in between. The CDR3 runs 13 residues. CDR1 is SNHLY and CDR2 is FYNNEI in the germline V gene. In DNA, the CDR3 is TGTGCCAGCAGTGAAGTTATGAACACTGAAGCTTTCTTT. This gives the protein CASSEVMNTEAFF.

This clonotype came up a few times. CDR3 amino acids: CASSRWTSGRAFSGELFF. For the CDR3, the DNA is TGTGCCAGCAGTCGCTGGACTAGCGGGAGGGCCTTCTCCGGGGAGCTGTTTTTT. The chain links TRBV2 to TRBJ2-2, with 15 bases matching TRBD2. Germline V gene data show CDR1 as SNHLY and CDR2 as FYNNEI. With V trimmed by 5 bases and J by 6 bases, 10 bases remained unmatched. The CDR3 extends over 18 amino acids.

This clonotype was detected ten times or more. The rearrangement links TRBV20-1 to TRBJ2-7; 14 positions match TRBD2. CDR1 is DFQATT, CDR2 SNEGSKA, per germline (reference sequence). V was clipped by 3 bases and J by 5 bases; unmatched bases: 9. This CDR3 is built from 16 residues. CDR3 bases: TGCAGTGCTAGGGGGACTAGCGGGAGACCCCGAGACGAGCAGTACTTC. Its translation is CSARGTSGRPRDEQYF.

This clonotype was observed many times. The chain is built from TRBV7-8 and TRBJ2-3; D uncertain. With 4 bases removed from V and 0 bases from J, the gap between germline ends came to 14 bases. Germline loops: CDR1 SGHVS, CDR2 FQNEAQ. This CDR3 has 16 amino acids. This chain's CDR3 is CASSSNPGPSTDTQYF. The DNA for the CDR3 is TGTGCCAGCAGCTCCAACCCCGGACCTAGCACAGATACGCAGTATTTT.

This clonotype was seen ten or more times. The genes are TRBV9 and TRBJ2-7; TRBD2 aligns across 7 bases. Germline trimming cut 1 base from V and 1 base from J; bases unmatched to any gene: 5. The CDR3 has 15 residues. Looked up from germline, CDR1 is SGDLS and CDR2 is YYNGEE. The CDR3 nucleotides are TGTGCCAGCAGCGTACGGGCGGGGGTATCCTACGAGCAGTACTTC. Its protein product is CASSVRAGVSYEQYF. The full variable domain, in which reference TRBV9 and TRBJ2-7 provide the parts outside the CDR3, is DSGVTQTPKHLITATGQRVTLRCSPRSGDLSVYWYQQSLDQGLQFLIQYYNGEERAKGNILERFSAQQFPDLHSELNLSSLELGDSALYFCASSVRAGVSYEQYFGPGTRLTVT.

This clonotype was picked up many times. This chain links TRBV6-1 with TRBJ1-5; no clear D. The germline CDR1 and CDR2 sequences are MNHNS and SASEGT. The CDR3 extends over 21 amino acids. V lost 6 bases to trimming and J lost 2 bases, with 32 bases between them. This CDR3 reads CASSAESYLLASGRRNQPQHF. The CDR3 DNA is TGTGCCAGCAGCGCAGAGAGTTACCTTTTAGCGTCGGGCAGGCGCAATCAGCCCCAGCATTTT.

CDR3 region: CASSFEAGGSHEQYF. The CDR3 DNA follows: TGTGCCAGCAGTTTCGAGGCAGGGGGATCCCACGAGCAGTACTTC. The chain has TRBV27 and TRBJ2-7; 7 positions agree with TRBD1. Trimming at V came to 3 bases and at J to 5 bases, leaving 10 bases not matched to a gene. Germline CDR1 is MNHEY and CDR2 is SMNVEV (reference sequence). The CDR3 totals 15 residues.

This sequence joins TRBV28 and TRBJ2-2; D gene unclear. Germline V gene data show CDR1 as MDHEN and CDR2 as SYDVKM. This CDR3 is built from 16 residues. V shed 5 bases and J shed 7 bases, with 20 bases lying between them. The CDR3 region is CASSLPRFGPSGELFF. DNA for the CDR3: TGTGCCAGCAGTCTCCCCAGGTTTGGGCCTAGCGGGGAGCTGTTTTTT.

This clonotype has at least ten counts. This chain connects TRBV13 to TRBJ2-7, with D unclear. CDR1 PRHDT and CDR2 FYEKMQ come from the germline V gene (reference sequence). The V end was cut by 4 bases, the J end by 4 bases, with 8 bases between. The CDR3 totals 12 residues. In nucleotides, the CDR3 is TGTGCCAGCAGCTCCCGAGATTACGAGCAGTACTTC. The encoded protein is CASSSRDYEQYF.

This clonotype came up a few times. The chain carries TRBV5-1 and TRBJ2-7, with D possibly matching TRBD1 (6 bases). This CDR3 comprises 14 residues. Germline V gene sequence: CDR1 SGHRS, CDR2 YFSETQ. V dropped 3 bases and J dropped 1 base, with 11 bases sitting between them. CDR3 in amino acids: CASSSKQGSYEQYF. The CDR3 DNA reads as TGCGCCAGCAGCTCGAAACAGGGTTCCTACGAGCAGTACTTC.

The V and J genes are TRBV18 and TRBJ2-2; D is unclear. The CDR3 is 16 amino acids. V lost 3 bases and J lost 7, with 18 bases in between. Per germline, CDR1 KGHSH and CDR2 LQKENI. The CDR3 sequence: CASSPRVRKAGGELFF. CDR3 bases: TGTGCCAGCTCACCCCGCGTCCGAAAGGCCGGCGGGGAGCTGTTTTTT.